The T cell receptor beta chain described here comes from a study of early T cells in non-severe SARS-CoV-2 infection. As for the study in general: From unsorted whole blood, bulk RNA was sequenced, and the chains remained unpaired.

Germline CDR1 is MNHEY and CDR2 is SMNVEV (reference sequence). The CDR3 is 14 residues long. V was pared by 0 bases and J by 10 bases, with 12 bases between. TCRdb analysed the 5' RACE reads with MiXCR anew, one entry per CDR3 protein. Of under 85,000 distinct CDR3 sequences listed, 9.5% to 15% are singletons. The sequence derives from an adult who was a healthcare worker with PCR-confirmed SARS-CoV-2 infection or an uninfected control (not recorded which). The material sequenced was whole blood. The genes are TRBV27 and TRBJ2-2, with D unclear. The CDR3 reads CASSLSGSGAELFF. In DNA form, the CDR3 reads TGTGCCAGCAGTTTATCTGGGTCCGGTGCGGAGCTGTTTTTT.